The rows below give T cell receptor beta chains drawn from one sample of a study of cytomegalovirus exposure and HLA in healthy donors. The assay was immunoSEQ multiplex PCR, and TCRdb's table has in-frame clones only and misses some. There are 130,000 to 150,000 clones in the sample; more than 75% occur only once, and about 3% lies in the top ten. Sequencing was carried out using PBMCs. The receptors originated from a female donor in good health and CMV-seronegative. Both conserved end residues are part of each CDR3. D genes are given only for firm matches. A clone size is listed for some rows: how often the clone was seen (once, few, many), or a class if it is expanded.

cdr3_length	j_call	d_call	clone_size	v_call	cdr3_aa	cdr3_nt
15	TRBJ1-1	-	-	TRBV7-2	CASSLVRGGNTEAFF	TGTGCCAGCAGCTTAGTAAGGGGCGGGAACACTGAAGCTTTCTTT
15	TRBJ1-2	-	once	TRBV28	CASRIGSTPYYGYTF	TGTGCCAGCAGAATCGGGTCGACCCCCTACTATGGCTACACCTTC
14	TRBJ1-2	-	-	TRBV6-5	CASSYPGDHYGYTF	TGTGCCAGCAGTTACCCAGGGGACCACTATGGCTACACCTTC
14	TRBJ2-7	TRBD2	few	TRBV5-1	CASHSSGTSYEQYF	TGCGCCAGCCATAGTAGCGGGACTAGCTACGAGCAGTACTTC
14	TRBJ2-5	-	-	TRBV5-1	CASSFEGVIETQYF	TGCGCCAGCAGCTTCGAGGGGGTGATAGAGACCCAGTACTTC
17	TRBJ2-5	TRBD2	-	TRBV15	CATSRGLAGPIQETQYF	TGTGCCACCAGCAGAGGACTAGCGGGTCCTATTCAAGAGACCCAGTACTTC
13	TRBJ2-3	-	medium-sized	TRBV5-6	CASSALTADTQYF	TGTGCCAGCAGCGCGCTTACGGCAGATACGCAGTATTTT
11	TRBJ2-1	-	-	TRBV28	CASSFSNEQFF	TGTGCCAGCAGTTTCAGTAATGAGCAGTTCTTC
13	TRBJ2-2	-	-	TRBV6-5	CASSPPMSGELFF	TGTGCCAGCAGCCCCCCCATGTCCGGGGAGCTGTTTTTT
15	TRBJ1-6	-	-	TRBV4-1	CASSQDHFDFATLHF	TGCGCCAGCAGCCAAGATCATTTTGACTTTGCGACCCTCCACTTT
15	TRBJ2-1	TRBD2	-	TRBV5-4	CASSSKRGAYNEQFF	TGTGCCAGCAGTTCCAAGCGGGGCGCCTACAATGAGCAGTTCTTC
15	TRBJ2-3	TRBD1	-	TRBV6-5	CASSYSTGRVDTQYF	TGTGCCAGCAGTTACTCGACAGGGCGGGTAGATACGCAGTATTTT
12	TRBJ1-2	TRBD1	-	TRBV2	CASSETGVGYTF	TGTGCCAGCAGTGAGACAGGGGTCGGCTACACCTTC
15	TRBJ2-1	TRBD2	-	TRBV29-1	CSVTAGTSAYNEQFF	TGCAGCGTCACCGCCGGGACTAGCGCCTACAATGAGCAGTTCTTC
15	TRBJ2-7	TRBD2	once	TRBV5-6	CASSSGLAAYYEQYF	TGTGCCAGCAGCTCCGGACTAGCGGCATACTACGAGCAGTACTTC
14	TRBJ2-7	TRBD1	-	TRBV6-1	CASSDTGTAYEQYF	TGTGCCAGCAGTGATACCGGGACAGCCTACGAGCAGTACTTC
16	TRBJ1-2	TRBD1	-	TRBV7-9	CASSSPGQGIIYGYTF	TGTGCCAGCAGCTCACCGGGACAGGGAATTATCTATGGCTACACCTTC
14	TRBJ2-7	TRBD1	-	TRBV28	CASSSDREGYEQYF	TGTGCCAGCAGTTCCGACAGGGAAGGTTACGAGCAGTACTTC
16	TRBJ2-7	TRBD1	-	TRBV7-8	CASSPGTGVSSYEQYF	TGTGCCAGCAGCCCTGGGACAGGCGTTAGCTCCTACGAGCAGTACTTC
10	TRBJ1-1	-	-	TRBV9	CASGRGAAFF	TGTGCCAGCGGCAGGGGTGCGGCTTTCTTT
13	TRBJ1-1	-	-	TRBV2	CASSDRQDPEAFF	TGTGCCAGCAGTGACAGACAGGATCCTGAAGCTTTCTTT
14	TRBJ1-1	TRBD1	-	TRBV14	CASSQTGQGPEAFF	TGTGCCAGCAGCCAGACGGGACAGGGGCCTGAAGCTTTCTTT
15	TRBJ1-3	-	-	TRBV7-9	CASSLVGGRGNTIYF	TGTGCCAGCAGCTTAGTTGGGGGCCGCGGAAACACCATATATTTT
11	TRBJ1-1	-	few	TRBV21-1	CASSAGTEAFF	TGTGCCAGCAGCGCGGGCACTGAAGCTTTCTTT
15	TRBJ1-5	-	-	TRBV11-2	CASSLGAGGNQPQHF	TGTGCCAGCAGCTTAGGGGCGGGGGGTAATCAGCCCCAGCATTTT
12	TRBJ2-3	-	-	TRBV5-5	CASSPSVDTQYF	TGTGCCAGCAGCCCAAGCGTAGATACGCAGTATTTT